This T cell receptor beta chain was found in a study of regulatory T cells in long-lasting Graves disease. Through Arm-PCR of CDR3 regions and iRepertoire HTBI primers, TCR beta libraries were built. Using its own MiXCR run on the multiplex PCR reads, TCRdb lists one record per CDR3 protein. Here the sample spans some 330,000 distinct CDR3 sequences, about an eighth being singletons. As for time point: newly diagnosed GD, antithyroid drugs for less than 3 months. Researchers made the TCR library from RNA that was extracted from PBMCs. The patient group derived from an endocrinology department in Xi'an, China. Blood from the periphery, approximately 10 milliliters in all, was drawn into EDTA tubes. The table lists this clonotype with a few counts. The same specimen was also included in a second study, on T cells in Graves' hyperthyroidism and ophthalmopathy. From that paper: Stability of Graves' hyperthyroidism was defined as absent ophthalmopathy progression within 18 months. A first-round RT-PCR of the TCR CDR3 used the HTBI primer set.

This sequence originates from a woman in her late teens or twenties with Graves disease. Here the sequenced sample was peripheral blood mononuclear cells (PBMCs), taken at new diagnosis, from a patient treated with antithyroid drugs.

CDR3 region: CASSPPRGAGANVLTF. CDR3 DNA sequence: TGTGCCAGCAGCCCACCCAGGGGGGCTGGGGCCAACGTCCTGACTTTC. This chain uses TRBV28 with TRBJ2-6; D is possibly TRBD1 (7 bases). The CDR3 is made up of 16 amino acids. The V and J ends lost 6 bases and 2 bases respectively, with 14 bases between them. CDR1 is MDHEN, CDR2 SYDVKM, per germline.